This entry lists 17 T cell receptor beta chains sequenced from one sample in a study of early T cells in non-severe SARS-CoV-2 infection. TCRdb called the 5' RACE reads again in MiXCR, with one record for every CDR3 protein. The sample lists around 26,000 distinct CDR3 sequences; roughly 4.1% were seen once. The sample was whole blood. These receptors all stem from an adult who was a healthcare worker with PCR-confirmed SARS-CoV-2 infection or an uninfected control (not recorded which).

Ten or more counts support this clonotype. This chain joins TRBV7-9 and TRBJ2-5; D is perhaps TRBD2 (5 bases). Looked up from germline, CDR1 is SEHNR and CDR2 is FQNEAQ (reference sequence). The CDR3 is made up of 15 amino acids. Between the trimmed V and J ends, which lost 1 base and 1 base, there was a span of 10 bases. CDR3 region: CASSLGISGQETQYF. CDR3 DNA: TGTGCCAGCAGCTTAGGCATCAGCGGCCAAGAGACCCAGTACTTC.

This clonotype was seen only a few times. The chain couples TRBV10-3 to TRBJ2-7; unclear D gene. The germline V gene has CDR1 ENHRY and CDR2 SYGVKD. Trimming removed 10 bases from V and 3 bases from J, with 10 bases in between. The CDR3 loop spans 11 amino acids. The CDR3 protein is CATQVYYEQYF. The CDR3 DNA sequence: TGTGCCACTCAAGTTTACTACGAGCAGTACTTC.

This clonotype was picked up a small number of times. The chain carries TRBV7-2 and TRBJ2-3; D ambiguous. The CDR3 totals 16 residues. Trimming removed 5 bases from V and 5 bases from J, with 20 bases in between. The germline V gene has CDR1 SGHTA and CDR2 FQGNSA. The CDR3 DNA reads TGTGCCAGCAGCGCTTCCCGGGCTCCCCCAGGAGATACGCAGTATTTT. Its translation is CASSASRAPPGDTQYF. The full variable domain, with the rest looked up from reference TRBV7-2 and TRBJ2-3, is GAGVSQSPSNKVTEKGKDVELRCDPISGHTALYWYRQSLGQGLEFLIYFQGNSAPDKSGLPSDRFSAERTGGSVSTLTIQRTQQEDSAVYLCASSASRAPPGDTQYFGPGTRLTVL.

This clonotype was counted at least ten times. One end of the junction is discordant with germline, which a read error may explain. V gene TRBV12-3 or TRBV12-4 combines with J gene TRBJ2-2; no firm D call. This CDR3 is 11 amino acids long. CDR3 bases: TGTGCCAGCAGCTTAGACGGGGAGCTGTTTTTT. This sequence encodes CASSLDGELFF.

This clonotype was detected many times. The chain employs TRBV20-1 and TRBJ1-5; D might be TRBD1 (5 bases). The germline V gene has CDR1 DFQATT and CDR2 SNEGSKA (reference sequence). CDR3 length equals 14 residues. V was pared by 4 bases and J by 0 bases, with 10 bases between. This CDR3 is CSATPGGSNQPQHF. CDR3 nucleotide sequence: TGCAGTGCTACCCCGGGGGGTAGCAATCAGCCCCAGCATTTT.

In its sample, this clonotype was seen many times. The chain links TRBV7-9 to TRBJ1-6, with D unresolved. The ends were cut back, 3 bases at V and 10 bases at J, with 16 bases in the middle. The CDR3 contains 15 residues. Per germline, CDR1 SEHNR and CDR2 FQNEAQ (reference sequence). The CDR3 DNA reads TGTGCCAGCAGCTTTGGCGGGGTTCCCCTATCACCCCTCCACTTT. Translation: CASSFGGVPLSPLHF.

This clonotype showed up many times. The chain joins TRBV18 to TRBJ2-2; 7 bases align to TRBD1. CDR1 and CDR2 (germline): KGHSH, LQKENI. The ends lost 4 bases at V and 7 bases at J; junction bases unmatched: 9. The CDR3 is 15 amino acids. CDR3 nucleotides: TGTGCCAGCTCACTTGGTACAGGGGCGGACGGGGAGCTGTTTTTT. Protein product: CASSLGTGADGELFF.

The genes are TRBV5-1 and TRBJ1-2, with TRBD1 as a possible D gene (5 bases). The CDR3 covers 14 residues. Germline assignment: CDR1 SGHRS and CDR2 YFSETQ. V shed 1 base and J shed 2 bases, with 9 bases lying between them. The CDR3 here is CASSLQGGNYGYTF. The CDR3 coding sequence is TGCGCCAGCAGCTTGCAGGGCGGGAACTATGGCTACACCTTC.

This clonotype was seen a few times. The chain recombines TRBV19 with TRBJ2-1; D is tentatively TRBD1 or TRBD2 (5 bases each). The germline CDR1 and CDR2 sequences are LNHDA and SQIVND (reference sequence). The CDR3 covers 15 residues. V lost 5 bases, J lost 4 bases, and 15 bases lay in between. The CDR3 coding sequence is TGTGCCAGTAGTCAGGGAGCGGTAAGGTACAATGAGCAGTTCTTC. It codes for CASSQGAVRYNEQFF. Full variable domain (outside the CDR3, taken from reference TRBV19 and TRBJ2-1): DGGITQSPKYLFRKEGQNVTLSCEQNLNHDAMYWYRQDPGQGLRLIYYSQIVNDFQKGDIAEGYSVSREKKESFPLTVTSAQKNPTAFYLCASSQGAVRYNEQFFGPGTRLTVL.

This clonotype showed up many times. The genes are TRBV19 and TRBJ1-5; D may be TRBD1 (5 bases). Trimming pared 7 bases from V and 1 base from J, leaving 23 bases between. Germline assignment: CDR1 LNHDA and CDR2 SQIVND (reference sequence). CDR3 length: 18 residues. The CDR3: CASTHRGDGVLSNQPQHF. The CDR3 bases are TGTGCCAGTACTCATAGAGGGGACGGGGTGCTGAGCAATCAGCCCCAGCATTTT.

This clonotype was found many times. The chain is built from TRBV3-1 and TRBJ2-1, with D perhaps being TRBD1 or TRBD2 (6 bases each). V lost 4 bases, J lost 8 bases, and 21 bases lay in between. The CDR3 consists of 16 residues. Germline CDR1 is LGHDT and CDR2 is YNNKEL (reference sequence). CDR3 loop: CASSPSGQGRNHEQFF. The CDR3 DNA reads TGTGCCAGCAGCCCTTCCGGGCAGGGGAGGAACCATGAGCAGTTCTTC.

This clonotype has at least ten counts. The chain employs TRBV11-1 and TRBJ1-2, with 8 bases that match TRBD1. Germline trimming cut 5 bases from V and 2 bases from J; bases unmatched to any gene: 4. The germline V gene encodes CDR1 SGHAT and CDR2 FQDESV (reference sequence). The CDR3 has 14 residues. CDR3 residues: CASSRRQGNYGYTF. In nucleotides, the CDR3 is TGTGCCAGCAGCCGCCGACAGGGGAACTATGGCTACACCTTC.

This clonotype was counted many times. The chain has TRBV19 and TRBJ2-5, with D possibly matching TRBD2 (6 bases). Trimming pared 8 bases from V and 4 bases from J, leaving 14 bases between. CDR1 LNHDA and CDR2 SQIVND come from the germline V gene (reference sequence). CDR3 length: 13 amino acids. CDR3 in amino acids: CASSFGGGETQYF. The CDR3 DNA is TGTGCCAGTTCCTTTGGGGGAGGAGAGACCCAGTACTTC.

This clonotype was recorded many times. The chain recombines TRBV20-1 with TRBJ2-7; D is unclear. CDR1 and CDR2 (germline): DFQATT, SNEGSKA (reference sequence). V gave up 7 bases and J gave up 5 bases, with 12 bases separating them. CDR3 size: 11 residues. The CDR3 spells CSVRRSNEQYF. As DNA, the CDR3 is TGCAGTGTACGTAGGTCCAACGAGCAGTACTTC.

This clonotype has a count of ten or more. The chain links TRBV20-1 to TRBJ2-2; 13 bases are shared with TRBD2. Germline CDR1 DFQATT, CDR2 SNEGSKA (reference sequence). V was pared by 2 bases and J by 5 bases, with 2 bases of the junction left unmatched. There are 15 residues in the CDR3. CDR3 bases: TGCAGTGCTAGACCGGGACTAGCGGGAACCGGGGAGCTGTTTTTT. Translation gives CSARPGLAGTGELFF.

This clonotype has at least ten counts. The chain links TRBV6-2 or TRBV6-3 to TRBJ2-1, with TRBD2 matching over 11 bases. Unmatched junction bases numbered 7, after V lost 4 bases and J lost 8 bases. Germline CDR1 reads MNHEY; CDR2 reads SVGEGT. CDR3 length equals 15 residues. The CDR3 loop reads CASSSLTSGIDEQFF. For the CDR3, the DNA is TGTGCCAGCAGTTCCCTGACTAGCGGGATAGATGAGCAGTTCTTC.

At least ten counts were recorded for this clonotype. The gene calls are TRBV20-1 and TRBJ1-3, with D possibly being TRBD1 (5 bases). CDR1 is DFQATT, CDR2 SNEGSKA, per germline (reference sequence). The V end was cut by 3 bases, the J end by 0 bases, with 12 bases between. CDR3 length: 15 amino acids. CDR3 amino acids: CSARGGAASGNTIYF. DNA for the CDR3: TGCAGTGCTAGGGGGGGAGCCGCCTCTGGAAACACCATATATTTT.